The 32 T cell receptor beta chains given below trace back to one sample, sequenced in a study of immune heterogeneity within non-small cell lung tumors. Each sample used 600 ng of genomic DNA from bulk tumor tissue. Several spatially distant biopsies were obtained per primary tumor intraoperatively. The study cohort was described as untreated, and its members had newly diagnosed non-small cell lung cancer. They went on to have curative surgery. It was with 32 V and 13 J primers that multiplex PCR amplified TCR beta CDR3. TCRdb called the multiplex PCR reads again in MiXCR, with one record for every CDR3 protein. The table has about 21,000 distinct CDR3 sequences, about 29% seen once. Sequencing used lung tumor tissue. These TCRs come from a man aged 40-55 years with non-small cell lung cancer.

This clonotype was seen more than once but under ten times. CDR3 amino acids: CASSQGGKTQYF. CDR3 coding DNA: TGTGCCAGCAGTCAGGGCGGAAAGACCCAGTACTTC. This rearrangement joins TRBV6-1 to TRBJ2-5; D possibly corresponds to TRBD1 (5 bases). Looked up from germline, CDR1 is MNHNS and CDR2 is SASEGT. The length of the CDR3 is 12 residues. Deletions cut 5 bases from V and 6 bases from J, with 10 bases between.

This clonotype ranks as medium-sized. V usage is TRBV6-2 or TRBV6-3 and J usage is TRBJ2-7; no definite D call. Trimming took off 2 bases at V and 5 bases at J, with 13 bases between the two ends. Germline V CDR1 and CDR2: MNHEY, SVGEGT. CDR3 length equals 14 residues. CDR3 loop: CASSYAAVQDEQYF. DNA for the CDR3: TGTGCCAGCAGTTACGCGGCAGTGCAGGACGAGCAGTACTTC.

Notes on this clonotype: The DNA is left out, because the CDR3 cannot be placed on it with certainty; the CDR3 is given as TCRdb lists it. The rearrangement uses TRBV12-3 or TRBV12-4 and TRBJ2-6. With termini counted, the CDR3 has 15 amino acids. CDR3 amino acids: CASTEVGSGANVLAF.

Many counts were recorded for this clonotype. The gene calls are TRBV20-1 and TRBJ2-7; D not certain. Deletions cut 7 bases from V and 0 bases from J, with 13 bases between. This CDR3 has 13 residues. The germline gives CDR1 DFQATT, CDR2 SNEGSKA (reference sequence). CDR3 coding DNA: TGCAGTGTCGGTGGACGTAGCTCCTACGAGCAGTACTTC. Its translation: CSVGGRSSYEQYF.

By proportion, this clonotype is medium-sized. This chain links TRBV7-8 with TRBJ2-3; D perhaps matches TRBD2 (6 bases). The length of the CDR3 is 12 residues. The germline V gene encodes CDR1 SGHVS and CDR2 FQNEAQ. Trimming stripped 6 bases from V and 2 bases from J, with 6 bases between. This CDR3 reads CASRRDTDTQYF. The CDR3 DNA reads TGTGCCAGCAGGCGGGACACAGATACGCAGTATTTT.

The chain links TRBV11-3 to TRBJ2-1; no definite D call. This CDR3 has 13 residues. CDR1 and CDR2 (germline): SGHNT, YENEEA. The ends were cut back, 3 bases at V and 10 bases at J, with 13 bases in the middle. CDR3 DNA: TGTGCCAGCAGCTTCAGCGTAGGGAACGAGCAGTTCTTC. It codes for CASSFSVGNEQFF.

This clonotype was counted at least ten times. V usage is TRBV20-1 and J usage is TRBJ2-7, with a tentative D call TRBD2 (7 bases). Germline V gene lookup returns CDR1 DFQATT and CDR2 SNEGSKA (reference sequence). The CDR3 contains 14 residues. The V end lost 6 bases, the J end lost 5 bases, and 20 bases lay between the germline ends. The CDR3 region has the DNA TGCAGTGCCGTGGAGGGGGGGGGTCGGGACGAGCAGTACTTC. Translating it yields CSAVEGGGRDEQYF.

This clonotype was counted only a few times. A read error may produce the germline difference seen at one junction end. This rearrangement joins TRBV6-2 or TRBV6-3 to TRBJ1-5; perhaps TRBD1 as D (5 bases). CDR1 MNHEY and CDR2 SVGEGT come from the germline V gene. The CDR3 consists of 15 residues. CDR3 in DNA: TGTGCCAGCAGTTACAACGGGGGGGGGTATCAGGCCCAGCATTTT. Its translation is CASSYNGGGYQAQHF.

Many counts were recorded for this clonotype. The gene calls are TRBV2 and TRBJ1-6; tentative D call: TRBD1 (6 bases). Germline assignment: CDR1 SNHLY and CDR2 FYNNEI. V was shortened by 10 bases and J by 4 bases, with 11 bases between the two germline ends. The CDR3 is 13 residues long. For the CDR3, the DNA is TGTGCCACCCTGACAGGTTATAATTCACCCCTCCACTTT. Translated: CATLTGYNSPLHF.

V is TRBV2 and J is TRBJ2-1, with a weak D call TRBD2 (5 bases). Per the germline V gene, CDR1 is SNHLY and CDR2 is FYNNEI. CDR3 length: 11 residues. V gave up 7 bases and J gave up 9 bases, with 10 bases separating them. CDR3 DNA sequence: TGTGCCAGCACTGTACTAGGTGAGCAGTTCTTC. Translation gives CASTVLGEQFF.

In this sample, this clonotype turned up many times. The CDR3 spells CASSYSNRGLYEQYF. CDR3 DNA: TGTGCCAGCAGTTACTCGAATCGGGGACTCTACGAGCAGTACTTC. The chain links TRBV6-2 or TRBV6-3 to TRBJ2-7, with D possibly TRBD2 on 6 matching bases. CDR1 MNHEY and CDR2 SVGEGT come from the germline V gene. This CDR3 is 15 amino acids long. Trimming took off 0 bases at V and 3 bases at J, with 12 bases between the two ends.

Of note for this clonotype: The junction shows a germline mismatch at one end, possibly a read error. V gene TRBV19 combines with J gene TRBJ1-2, with D uncertain. The CDR3 totals 14 residues. Germline loops: CDR1 LNHDA, CDR2 SQIVND (reference sequence). CDR3 sequence reads: CASCIPRSPYGYTF. The CDR3 nucleotides are TGTGCCAGTTGTATCCCCCGGAGTCCCTATGGCTACACCTTC.

As regards this clonotype: A read error may be the cause here, since a much bigger clone is one base away. The chain joins TRBV30 to TRBJ1-3, with 8 nucleotides matching TRBD1. CDR1 is GTSNPN, CDR2 SVGIG, per germline (reference sequence). Trimming cost V 0 bases and J 0 bases; bases outside gene matches: 7. CDR3 length: 17 residues. The CDR3 protein is CAWSVRDRPFSGNTIYF. The CDR3 DNA follows: TGTGCCTGGAGTGTACGGGACAGGCCCTTCTCTGGAAACACCATATATTTT.

This clonotype was recorded a few times. This rearrangement joins TRBV18 to TRBJ1-1, with 8 bases matching TRBD1. V was clipped by 3 bases and J by 0 bases; unmatched bases: 6. The CDR3 is 16 residues long. CDR1 KGHSH and CDR2 LQKENI come from the germline V gene. CDR3 protein: CASSPQAGGLNTEAFF. The CDR3 DNA follows: TGTGCCAGCTCACCCCAGGCAGGGGGCTTGAACACTGAAGCTTTCTTT.

V usage is TRBV2 and J usage is TRBJ1-1, with D unclear. V was trimmed by 6 bases and J by 4 bases, leaving 9 bases between them. Germline V gene lookup returns CDR1 SNHLY and CDR2 FYNNEI. This CDR3 is 12 amino acids long. CDR3 loop: CASRDLGTEAFF. The DNA for the CDR3 is TGTGCCAGCAGAGACTTGGGCACTGAAGCTTTCTTT. The whole variable domain, remainder taken from reference TRBV2 and TRBJ1-1, is EPEVTQTPSHQVTQMGQEVILRCVPISNHLYFYWYRQILGQKVEFLVSFYNNEISEKSEIFDDQFSVERPDGSNFTLKIRSTKLEDSAMYFCASRDLGTEAFFGQGTRLTVV.

In its sample, this clonotype was seen many times. The J gene is TRBJ2-7, the V gene TRBV16, with D perhaps TRBD1 (6 bases). V was cut by 0 bases and J by 3 bases, with 12 bases left in between. The CDR3 is 15 residues long. CDR1 and CDR2 from the germline V gene are KGHSY and FQNENV. The CDR3 reads CASSQSSDSDYEQYF. CDR3 DNA sequence: TGTGCCAGCAGCCAATCGTCGGACAGTGACTACGAGCAGTACTTC.

To note about this clonotype: One base away lies a much larger clone, so this may be a sequencing read error. The V call is TRBV5-1, the J call TRBJ2-5, with TRBD2 matching over 15 bases. Trimming at V came to 3 bases and at J to 4 bases, leaving 7 bases not matched to a gene. Germline CDR1 SGHRS, CDR2 YFSETQ. There are 17 residues in the CDR3. The CDR3 sequence: CASSSCGTSGRRETQYF. DNA of the CDR3: TGCGCCAGCAGCTCTTGCGGGACTAGCGGGAGGAGAGAGACCCAGTACTTC.

A single count supports this clonotype. A much larger clone differs by one base, so this may be a read error. CDR3 in DNA: TGCGCCAGCAGTTTGAGTCGGGACTTAGATCACTACACCTTC. Translating it yields CASSLSRDLDHYTF. The chain has TRBV5-1 and TRBJ1-2; possibly TRBD1 for D (5 bases). V lost 5 bases to trimming and J lost 10 bases, with 21 bases between them. Germline CDR1 reads SGHRS; CDR2 reads YFSETQ. This CDR3 is 14 amino acids long.

Comment on this clonotype: A much more abundant neighbour one base away suggests this may be a read error. The chain uses TRBV14 and TRBJ1-2; tentative D call: TRBD1 (5 bases). Germline CDR1 and CDR2: SGHDN and FVKESK. Trimming stripped 4 bases from V and 7 bases from J, with 16 bases between. The CDR3 sequence is 14 residues long. The CDR3 nucleotides read TGTGCCAGCAGCCCGAGGGGCAGGGCTTCTGGCTACACCTTC. Residues: CASSPRGRASGYTF.

This sequence joins TRBV11-3 and TRBJ2-1; D assignment may be TRBD1 or TRBD2 (5 bases each). In germline, CDR1 is SGHNT, CDR2 YENEEA. The CDR3 totals 16 residues. With 1 base removed from V and 2 bases from J, the gap between germline ends came to 12 bases. The CDR3 here is CASSLAGRAAYNEQFF. For the CDR3, the DNA is TGTGCCAGCAGCTTAGCGGGGCGGGCGGCCTACAATGAGCAGTTCTTC.

The V and J genes are TRBV11-3 and TRBJ2-5; 10 bases match TRBD1. V shed 5 bases, J shed 5 bases, and the junction held 23 bases outside the gene matches. The CDR3 contains 20 residues. Germline V gives CDR1 SGHNT, CDR2 YENEEA. The CDR3, as DNA: TGTGCCAGCAGCCTATCCCCTCGCCCGGGACAGGGGTGGAATGTGGAGACCCAGTACTTC. Its protein product is CASSLSPRPGQGWNVETQYF.

On this clonotype itself: This may be a read error: a much more frequent sequence differs by one nucleotide. The gene calls are TRBV19 and TRBJ1-6, with no clear D. The CDR3 covers 15 residues. Germline V lookup: CDR1 LNHDA, CDR2 SQIVND (reference sequence). With 6 bases removed from V and 6 bases from J, the gap between germline ends came to 15 bases. The CDR3 sequence is CASRGSGPTNSPLHF. CDR3 coding DNA: TGTGCCAGTAGAGGAAGCGGCCCTACTAATTCACCCCTCCACTTT.

In its sample, this clonotype was seen many times. This rearrangement joins TRBV6-1 to TRBJ1-2, with D unclear. This CDR3 is built from 12 residues. Germline V gene sequence: CDR1 MNHNS, CDR2 SASEGT. Deletions cut 8 bases from V and 8 bases from J, with 15 bases between. The CDR3 spells CASGSGTVGYTF. The CDR3 region has the DNA TGTGCCAGCGGATCGGGCACGGTCGGCTACACCTTC.

The rearrangement uses TRBV30 and TRBJ2-4; 8 bases are shared with TRBD2. CDR1 and CDR2 (germline): GTSNPN, SVGIG (reference sequence). J was trimmed by 2 bases and V by 2 bases; bases with no gene match: 5. The CDR3 sequence is 15 residues long. CDR3 sequence: CAWSKREITKNIQYF. The CDR3 DNA follows: TGTGCCTGGAGTAAGCGGGAGATAACCAAAAACATTCAGTACTTC. The full variable domain, completed using reference TRBV30 and TRBJ2-4, is SQTIHQWPATLVQPVGSPLSLECTVEGTSNPNLYWYRQAAGRGLQLLFYSVGIGQISSEVPQNLSASRPQDRQFILSSKKLLLSDSGFYLCAWSKREITKNIQYFGAGTRLSVL.

This clonotype occurred a few times. The rearrangement joins TRBV11-2 to TRBJ2-1, with D tentatively TRBD2 (6 bases). Trimming removed 2 bases at V and 3 bases at J, with 11 bases between. Looked up from germline, CDR1 is SGHAT and CDR2 is FQNNGV. This CDR3 has 15 amino acids. Here the CDR3 reads CASSLRQGGYNEQFF. CDR3 nucleotides: TGTGCCAGCAGCTTAAGGCAGGGAGGCTACAATGAGCAGTTCTTC.

This clonotype has more than one count but fewer than ten. The chain recombines TRBV5-8 with TRBJ2-3; a weak D match, TRBD2 (6 bases). The CDR3 totals 13 residues. The germline CDR1 and CDR2 sequences are SGHTS and YDEGEE. V was cut by 4 bases and J by 3 bases, with 9 bases left in between. CDR3 DNA sequence: TGTGCCAGCAGCCCGGGAGCTACAGATACGCAGTATTTT. Translation: CASSPGATDTQYF.

This clonotype appeared many times. The chain employs TRBV14 and TRBJ2-7; the D call may be TRBD1 or TRBD2 (5 bases each). Germline CDR1 SGHDN, CDR2 FVKESK. Trimming removed 1 base from V and 7 bases from J, with 14 bases in between. This CDR3 has 14 residues. CDR3 coding DNA: TGTGCCAGCAGCCAAGTTTTAACAGGCGGGGAGCAGTACTTC. Amino acid sequence: CASSQVLTGGEQYF.

By frequency in the sample, this clonotype is medium-sized (0.01 to 0.1%). This chain connects TRBV6-1 to TRBJ1-2; D not certain. The CDR3 extends over 14 amino acids. The germline V gene encodes CDR1 MNHNS and CDR2 SASEGT. V was trimmed by 6 bases and J by 1 base, leaving 12 bases between them. The CDR3 DNA follows: TGTGCCAGCAGCCGACCAGGAGTTAACTATGGCTACACCTTC. It specifies CASSRPGVNYGYTF.

This clonotype is medium-sized within its sample. Here the CDR3 DNA reads TGTGCCACCAGCAGAGATTTAAGGAATGAGCAGTTCTTC. It translates to CATSRDLRNEQFF. J is TRBJ2-1 and V is TRBV15; D call uncertain. V lost 0 bases and J lost 7, with 7 bases in between. Germline CDR1 is LNHNV and CDR2 is YYDKDF (reference sequence). This CDR3 contains 13 residues.

This clonotype was counted between two and nine times. The V gene is TRBV6-1, the J gene TRBJ2-1; the match to TRBD2 covers 11 bases. CDR1 MNHNS and CDR2 SASEGT come from the germline V gene. This CDR3 contains 14 residues. The V and J ends lost 6 bases and 9 bases, in that order; junction bases with no gene match: 7. CDR3 DNA: TGTGCCAGCAGAGATAGCGGGAGGGATGGTGAGCAGTTCTTC. This sequence encodes CASRDSGRDGEQFF.

The genes are TRBV5-1 and TRBJ2-5; D call uncertain. The CDR3 has 13 residues. V was clipped by 1 base and J by 4 bases, with 8 bases between them. Germline-derived CDR1 and CDR2 are SGHRS and YFSETQ. DNA for the CDR3: TGCGCCAGCAGCTTGCCCCCCCCAGAGACCCAGTACTTC. Translated, it gives CASSLPPPETQYF.

This clonotype counts as medium-sized. The chain recombines TRBV24-1 with TRBJ2-3; 7 bases match TRBD2. CDR3 length: 16 residues. V trimming: 0 bases; J trimming: 3 bases; junction bases outside the gene matches: 5. CDR1 KGHDR and CDR2 SFDVKD come from the germline V gene. CDR3 bases: TGTGCCACCAGTGATTTGTGGGCTAGCGGTACAGATACGCAGTATTTT. This translates into CATSDLWASGTDTQYF.